These T cell receptor beta chains were read from a single sample in a study of preoperative IRX-2 immunotherapy in early breast cancer. TCRdb's table, derived via immunoSEQ multiplex PCR, lists solely in-frame clones and lacks some. The sample lists around 25,000 clones, around 95% seen once, with roughly 17% in the top ten. Sequencing was performed on tumor tissue, taken after IRX-2 immunotherapy. These TCRs come from a human donor with breast cancer. The CDR3 runs from the conserved cysteine through the conserved F or W. The D gene is left open where the match is weak.

J gene: TRBJ2-5; D gene: TRBD1; V gene: TRBV5-6; CDR3 protein: CASSLVDRAYQETQYF
J gene: TRBJ2-1; D gene: TRBD2; V gene: TRBV11-3; CDR3 protein: CASSSTSGGYNEQFF
J gene: TRBJ2-3; D gene: -; V gene: TRBV5-1; CDR3 protein: CASSRGGSTDTQYF
J gene: TRBJ2-4; D gene: TRBD2; V gene: TRBV5-1; CDR3 protein: CASSKGSGGLKNIQYF
J gene: TRBJ2-1; D gene: TRBD2; V gene: TRBV2; CDR3 protein: CASRYMGLADDEQFF
J gene: TRBJ2-5; D gene: TRBD1; V gene: TRBV27; CDR3 protein: CASSKQGLGETQYF
J gene: TRBJ1-5; D gene: TRBD1; V gene: TRBV28; CDR3 protein: CASSSQGAQPQHF
J gene: TRBJ2-7; D gene: TRBD1; V gene: TRBV11-2; CDR3 protein: CASSLSWGQTETYEQYF
J gene: TRBJ1-6; D gene: -; V gene: TRBV7-9; CDR3 protein: CAPIHGWIQGISPLHF
J gene: TRBJ1-4; D gene: -; V gene: TRBV11-2; CDR3 protein: CASSFSYGQINEKLFF